This T cell receptor beta chain is from a study of identifying expanded T cells in peripheral blood. Study outcomes and limitations: Differentially abundant clones: about 1.3 between replicates, 15 to 17 at two to three weeks, 18 to 20 at four. Variance in clone template counts between approximately two-week samples significantly increased with total template count across all healthy donors.

Healthy donors had no documented immune events, such as infections, while sampled. Clones were read by immunoSEQ multiplex PCR, and TCRdb kept only the in-frame ones, dropping some. The sample includes some 72,000 clones, almost 90% of them seen just once. This CDR3 spans 15 amino acids. V was trimmed by 3 bases and J by 6 bases, leaving 17 bases between them. Germline V gene data show CDR1 as LNHDA and CDR2 as SQIVND (reference sequence). This clone was seen only a few times. Its antigen is not known. This TCR derives from a person aged 18-70 years in good health. The rearrangement links TRBV19 to TRBJ1-2; unclear D gene. Sequencing input: blood. DNA of the CDR3: TGTGCCAGTAGTATCGGGATCCTTAAGGCGGATGGCTACACCTTC. Translation gives CASSIGILKADGYTF.